A selection of T cell receptor beta chains follows, all from one sample in a study of blood T cell repertoires in COVID-19. The method was immunoSEQ multiplex PCR; TCRdb's version includes in-frame clones alone and lacks a portion of them. The sample consists of some 310,000 clones, roughly 91% of them appearing once. Sequenced sample: PBMCs or T cells enriched from blood (not recorded which). These receptors all stem from a woman aged 30 to 39 who had recovered from COVID-19. Each CDR3 is given with its conserved first and last residue. A D gene is named only where the DNA matches it firmly. The size of a clone is reported for some rows only, either as once, few or many, or as a class for expanded clones.

v_call,clone_size,d_call,j_call,cdr3_aa,cdr3_nt
TRBV5-1,.,.,TRBJ1-1,CASSLLGRNLQNTEAFF,TGCGCCAGCAGCCTCCTCGGGAGGAACCTTCAGAACACTGAAGCTTTCTTT
TRBV5-1,.,TRBD1,TRBJ2-1,CASSLGTGAVNEQFF,TGCGCCAGCAGCTTGGGGACAGGGGCCGTCAATGAGCAGTTCTTC
TRBV27,.,TRBD2,TRBJ2-1,CASSLSVTSGRNNEQFF,TGTGCCAGCAGTTTATCGGTTACTAGCGGGAGAAACAATGAGCAGTTCTTC
TRBV3-1/TRBV3-2,.,TRBD1,TRBJ1-1,CASSLYRTGGTEAFF,TGTGCCAGCAGCCTCTACAGGACAGGGGGCACTGAAGCTTTCTTT
TRBV7-3,.,TRBD2,TRBJ2-1,CASSSQTSGSINEQFF,TGTGCCAGCAGCTCACAGACTAGCGGGAGTATAAATGAGCAGTTCTTC
TRBV14,.,TRBD1,TRBJ1-1,CASSSGTVEAFF,TGTGCCAGCAGCTCCGGGACAGTTGAAGCTTTCTTT
TRBV6-4,once,.,TRBJ2-1,CASSDFSVSSYNEQFF,TGTGCCAGCAGTGACTTTAGTGTGAGCTCCTACAATGAGCAGTTCTTC
TRBV7-6,.,TRBD2,TRBJ2-7,CASSQLTSGREQYF,TGTGCCAGCAGCCAATTGACTAGCGGGAGAGAGCAGTACTTC
TRBV18,few,.,TRBJ1-6,CASSLMDSPSPLHF,TGTGCCAGCTCACTGATGGACAGCCCTTCACCCCTCCACTTT
TRBV19,.,TRBD1,TRBJ1-1,CASSPWTGNTEAFF,TGTGCCAGTAGTCCTTGGACAGGGAACACTGAAGCTTTCTTT
TRBV11-2,.,.,TRBJ2-1,CASSLDRSSYNEQFF,TGTGCCAGCAGCTTAGACAGAAGCTCCTACAATGAGCAGTTCTTC
TRBV5-1,.,.,TRBJ1-3,CASSYATSGNTIYF,TGCGCCAGCAGCTACGCTACCTCTGGAAACACCATATATTTT
TRBV4-2,.,TRBD2,TRBJ2-4,CASSQGTAGDAKNIQYF,TGTGCCAGCAGCCAAGGTACGGCGGGAGACGCCAAAAACATTCAGTACTTC
TRBV6-5,.,.,TRBJ1-1,CASSYSRVVNTEAFF,TGTGCCAGCAGTTACTCGAGGGTTGTAAACACTGAAGCTTTCTTT
TRBV30,.,.,TRBJ2-7,CAWTPGGYEQYF,TGTGCCTGGACCCCCGGGGGCTACGAGCAGTACTTC
TRBV18,.,TRBD2,TRBJ2-4,CASSPGGRMIRNIQYF,TGTGCCAGCTCGCCGGGCGGGAGAATGATTAGAAACATTCAGTACTTC